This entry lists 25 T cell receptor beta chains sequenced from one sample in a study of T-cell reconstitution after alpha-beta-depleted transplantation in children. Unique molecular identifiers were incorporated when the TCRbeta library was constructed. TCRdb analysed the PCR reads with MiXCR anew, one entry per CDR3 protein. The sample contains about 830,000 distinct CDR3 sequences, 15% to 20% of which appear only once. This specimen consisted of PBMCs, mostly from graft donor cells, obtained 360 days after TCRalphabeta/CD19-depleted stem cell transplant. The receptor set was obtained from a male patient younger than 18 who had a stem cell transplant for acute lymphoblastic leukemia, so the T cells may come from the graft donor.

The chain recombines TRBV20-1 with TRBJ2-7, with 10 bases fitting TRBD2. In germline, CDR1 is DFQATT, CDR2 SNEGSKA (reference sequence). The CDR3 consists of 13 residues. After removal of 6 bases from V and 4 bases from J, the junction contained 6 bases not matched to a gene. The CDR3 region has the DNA TGCAGTGCCACACTAGCGGGACCATACGAGCAGTACTTC. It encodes CSATLAGPYEQYF.

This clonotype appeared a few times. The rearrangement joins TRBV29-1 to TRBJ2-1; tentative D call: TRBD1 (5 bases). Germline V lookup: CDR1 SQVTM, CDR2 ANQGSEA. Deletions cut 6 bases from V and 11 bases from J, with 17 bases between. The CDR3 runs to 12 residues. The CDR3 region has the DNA TGCAGCGTGGGAACAGTGGGGCGGAAGCAGTTCTTC. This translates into CSVGTVGRKQFF.

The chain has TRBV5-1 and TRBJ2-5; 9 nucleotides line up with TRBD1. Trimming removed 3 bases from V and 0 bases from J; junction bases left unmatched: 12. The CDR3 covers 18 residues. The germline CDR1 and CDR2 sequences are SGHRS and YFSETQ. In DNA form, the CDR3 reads TGCGCCAGCAGCTCTAAATTTCGGACAGGGGCGGACCAAGAGACCCAGTACTTC. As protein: CASSSKFRTGADQETQYF.

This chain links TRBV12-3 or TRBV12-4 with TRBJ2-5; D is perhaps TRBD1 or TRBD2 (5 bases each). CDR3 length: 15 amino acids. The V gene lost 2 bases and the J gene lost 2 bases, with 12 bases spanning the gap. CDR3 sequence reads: CASSLWDGVQETQYF. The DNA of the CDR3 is TGTGCCAGCAGTTTATGGGACGGCGTTCAAGAGACCCAGTACTTC.

The CDR3 DNA sequence: TGTGCCAGCAGTTACTCGAAACTAGTCTCCAATGAGCAGTTCTTC. Protein: CASSYSKLVSNEQFF. V usage is TRBV6-5 and J usage is TRBJ2-1, with D possibly TRBD2 on 5 matching bases. The V gene lost 0 bases and the J gene lost 6 bases, with 12 bases spanning the gap. This CDR3 contains 15 residues. CDR1 MNHEY and CDR2 SVGAGI come from the germline V gene.

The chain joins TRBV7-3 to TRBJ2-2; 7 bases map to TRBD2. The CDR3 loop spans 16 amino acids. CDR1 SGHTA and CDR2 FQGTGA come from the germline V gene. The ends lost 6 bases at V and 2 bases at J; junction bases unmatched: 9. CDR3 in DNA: TGTGCCAGCAGTTCCACCGGGACTACTAACACCGGGGAGCTGTTTTTT. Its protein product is CASSSTGTTNTGELFF. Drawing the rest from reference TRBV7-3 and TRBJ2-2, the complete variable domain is GAGVSQTPSNKVTEKGKYVELRCDPISGHTALYWYRQSLGQGPEFLIYFQGTGAADDSGLPNDRFFAVRPEGSVSTLKIQRTERGDSAVYLCASSSTGTTNTGELFFGEGSRLTVL.

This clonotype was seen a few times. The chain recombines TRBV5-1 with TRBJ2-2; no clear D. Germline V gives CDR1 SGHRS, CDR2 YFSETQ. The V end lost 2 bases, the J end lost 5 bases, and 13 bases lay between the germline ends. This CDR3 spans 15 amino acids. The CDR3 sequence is CASSFPSGQTGELFF. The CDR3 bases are TGCGCCAGCAGCTTCCCCTCCGGGCAAACCGGGGAGCTGTTTTTT.

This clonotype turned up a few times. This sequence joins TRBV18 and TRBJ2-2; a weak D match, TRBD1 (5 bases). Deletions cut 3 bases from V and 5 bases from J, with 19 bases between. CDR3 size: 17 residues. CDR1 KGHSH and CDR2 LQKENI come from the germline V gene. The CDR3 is CASSPATVSRGTGELFF. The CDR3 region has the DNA TGTGCCAGCTCACCGGCGACAGTTTCGCGAGGAACCGGGGAGCTGTTTTTT.

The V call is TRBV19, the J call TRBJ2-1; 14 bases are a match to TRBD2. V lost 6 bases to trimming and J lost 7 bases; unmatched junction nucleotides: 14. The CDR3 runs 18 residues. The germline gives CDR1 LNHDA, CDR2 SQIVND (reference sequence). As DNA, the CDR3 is TGTGCCAGTAGGTCGAAGGGTGGAGGACTAGCGGGAGGAAATGAGCAGTTCTTC. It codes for CASRSKGGGLAGGNEQFF.

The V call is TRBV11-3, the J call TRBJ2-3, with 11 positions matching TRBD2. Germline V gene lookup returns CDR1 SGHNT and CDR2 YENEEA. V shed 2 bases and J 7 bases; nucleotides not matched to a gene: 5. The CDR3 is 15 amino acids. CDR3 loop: CASSLSSGRGNTQYF. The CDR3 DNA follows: TGTGCCAGCAGCTTAAGTAGCGGGAGGGGGAATACGCAGTATTTT.

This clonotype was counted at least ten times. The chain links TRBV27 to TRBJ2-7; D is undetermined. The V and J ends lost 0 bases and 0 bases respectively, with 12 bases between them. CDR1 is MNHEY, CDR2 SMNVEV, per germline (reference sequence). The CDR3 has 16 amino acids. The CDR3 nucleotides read TGTGCCAGCAGTTTATCGAACTATCCGAGCTCCTACGAGCAGTACTTC. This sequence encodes CASSLSNYPSSYEQYF.

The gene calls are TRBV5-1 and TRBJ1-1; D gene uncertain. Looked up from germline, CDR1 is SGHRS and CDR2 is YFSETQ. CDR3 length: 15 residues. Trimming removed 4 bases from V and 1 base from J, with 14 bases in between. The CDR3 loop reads CASSPIGRRNTEAFF. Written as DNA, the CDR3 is TGCGCCAGCAGCCCCATCGGCCGGCGGAACACTGAAGCTTTCTTT.

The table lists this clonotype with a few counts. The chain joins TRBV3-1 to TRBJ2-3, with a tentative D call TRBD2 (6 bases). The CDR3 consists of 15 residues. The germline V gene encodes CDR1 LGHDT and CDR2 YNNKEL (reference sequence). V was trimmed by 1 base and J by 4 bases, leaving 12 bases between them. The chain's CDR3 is CASSQVLEGSDTQYF. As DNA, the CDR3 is TGTGCCAGCAGCCAAGTTTTGGAGGGGTCAGATACGCAGTATTTT.

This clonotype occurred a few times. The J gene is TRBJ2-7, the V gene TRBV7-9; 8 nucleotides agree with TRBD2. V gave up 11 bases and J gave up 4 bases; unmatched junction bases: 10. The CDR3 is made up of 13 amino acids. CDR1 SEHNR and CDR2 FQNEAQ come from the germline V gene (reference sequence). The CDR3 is CAGPGPGGYEQYF. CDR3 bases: TGTGCCGGTCCGGGTCCGGGAGGGTACGAGCAGTACTTC. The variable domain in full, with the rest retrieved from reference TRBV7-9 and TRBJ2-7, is DTGVSQNPRHKITKRGQNVTFRCDPISEHNRLYWYRQTLGQGPEFLTYFQNEAQLEKSRLLSDRFSAERPKGSFSTLEIQRTEQGDSAMYLCAGPGPGGYEQYFGPGTRLTVT.

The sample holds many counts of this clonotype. The CDR3 DNA sequence: TGCGCCAGCGGACTACTCCAGGGATACGAGCAGTACTTC. Protein: CASGLLQGYEQYF. The chain joins TRBV5-1 to TRBJ2-7, with D possibly matching TRBD2 (6 bases). CDR3 length: 13 amino acids. From germline, CDR1 is SGHRS and CDR2 YFSETQ. V shed 7 bases and J shed 4 bases, with 15 bases lying between them.

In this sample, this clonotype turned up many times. Here the CDR3 DNA reads TGCAGCGCCAGGGACGGGACCTACGAGCAGTACTTC. Translating gives CSARDGTYEQYF. V is TRBV20-1 and J is TRBJ2-7, with D tentatively TRBD1 or TRBD2 (5 bases each). The CDR3 runs 12 residues. Germline CDR1 DFQATT, CDR2 SNEGSKA (reference sequence).

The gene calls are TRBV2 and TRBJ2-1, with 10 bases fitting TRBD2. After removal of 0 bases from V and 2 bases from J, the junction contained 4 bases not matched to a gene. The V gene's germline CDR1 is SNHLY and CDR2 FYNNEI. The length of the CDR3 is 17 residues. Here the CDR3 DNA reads TGTGCCAGCAGTGAAGCGCGGACTAGCGGCGCCTACAATGAGCAGTTCTTC. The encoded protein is CASSEARTSGAYNEQFF.

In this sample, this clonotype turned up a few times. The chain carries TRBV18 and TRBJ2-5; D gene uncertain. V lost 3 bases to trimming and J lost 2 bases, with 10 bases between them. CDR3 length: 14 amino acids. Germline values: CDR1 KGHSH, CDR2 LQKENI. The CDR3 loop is CASSPPEPQETQYF. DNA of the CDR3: TGTGCCAGCTCACCTCCGGAACCTCAAGAGACCCAGTACTTC.

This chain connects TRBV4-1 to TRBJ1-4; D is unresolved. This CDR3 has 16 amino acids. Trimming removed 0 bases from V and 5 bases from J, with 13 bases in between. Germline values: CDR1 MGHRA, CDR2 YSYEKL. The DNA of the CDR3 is TGCGCCAGCAGCCAAGATGGCCTTTCGGGAAATGAAAAACTGTTTTTT. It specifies CASSQDGLSGNEKLFF.

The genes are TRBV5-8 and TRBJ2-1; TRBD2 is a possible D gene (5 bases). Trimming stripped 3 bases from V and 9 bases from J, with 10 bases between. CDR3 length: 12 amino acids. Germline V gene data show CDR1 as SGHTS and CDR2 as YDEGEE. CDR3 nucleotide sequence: TGTGCCAGCAGCTATGGGAGTAGTGAGCAGTTCTTC. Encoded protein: CASSYGSSEQFF.

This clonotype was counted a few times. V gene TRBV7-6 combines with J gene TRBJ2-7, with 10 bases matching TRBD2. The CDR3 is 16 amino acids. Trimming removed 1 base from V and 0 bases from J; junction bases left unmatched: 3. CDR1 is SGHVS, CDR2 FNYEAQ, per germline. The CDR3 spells CASSLGPSGSSYEQYF. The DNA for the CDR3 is TGTGCCAGCAGCTTAGGTCCTAGCGGGAGCTCCTACGAGCAGTACTTC.

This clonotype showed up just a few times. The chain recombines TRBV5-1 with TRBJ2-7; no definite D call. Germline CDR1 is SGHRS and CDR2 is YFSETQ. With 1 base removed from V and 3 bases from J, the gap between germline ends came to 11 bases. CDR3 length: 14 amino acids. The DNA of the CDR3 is TGCGCCAGCAGCTTGAGGCAGGACCACTACGAGCAGTACTTC. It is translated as CASSLRQDHYEQYF.

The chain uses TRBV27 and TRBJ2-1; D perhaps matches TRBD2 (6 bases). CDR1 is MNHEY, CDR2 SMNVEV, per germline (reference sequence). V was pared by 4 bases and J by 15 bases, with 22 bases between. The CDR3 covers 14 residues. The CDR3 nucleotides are TGTGCCAGCAGTTCACGTCCGTTTAGGGGAGGTCGGTTCTTC. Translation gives CASSSRPFRGGRFF.

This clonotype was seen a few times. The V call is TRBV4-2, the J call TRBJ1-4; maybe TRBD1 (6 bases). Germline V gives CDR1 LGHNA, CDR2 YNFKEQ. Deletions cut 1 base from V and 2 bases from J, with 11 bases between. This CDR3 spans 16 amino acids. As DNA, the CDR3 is TGTGCCAGCAGCCAAGGCCACAGGGTGACTAATGAAAAACTGTTTTTT. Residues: CASSQGHRVTNEKLFF.

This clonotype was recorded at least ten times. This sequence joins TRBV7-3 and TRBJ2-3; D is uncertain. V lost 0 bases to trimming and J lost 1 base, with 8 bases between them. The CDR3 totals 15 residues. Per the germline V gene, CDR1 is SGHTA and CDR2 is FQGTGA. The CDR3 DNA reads TGTGCCAGCAGCTTAACGGGATTGGGCACAGATACGCAGTATTTT. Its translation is CASSLTGLGTDTQYF.